The present T cell receptor (beta chain) was sequenced within a study of T cells in Graves' hyperthyroidism and ophthalmopathy (dated by TCRdb to between 2018 and 2021). Broadly, across the study: Peripheral blood was sampled at the time of initial diagnosis, prior to any treatment. Whether ophthalmopathy could be predicted prospectively was tested in an independent validation cohort made up of 18 hyperthyroidism patients plus 17 patients who later progressed to ophthalmopathy. The roughly 90 discovery patients were divided at random into training and test sets in a 7:3 ratio. TCR V-J signatures able to tell the groups apart were searched for in a discovery cohort of around 95 patients, of whom more than 40 had Graves' ophthalmopathy and more than 55 had stable Graves' hyperthyroidism. In addition, the study compared T-cell repertoires in thyroid tissue and in blood from five or six Graves' hyperthyroidism patients. Following sampling, methimazole starting at 30 mg daily was given to hyperthyroidism patients, and high-dose intravenous methylprednisolone was given to ophthalmopathy patients. The paper describes TCR Vbeta CDR3 sequencing of 140 or so peripheral blood samples, made up of about 40 ophthalmopathy patients, some 80 hyperthyroidism patients and approximately 17 progressor patients. Results and caveats for the whole study, not just this receptor: Most expanded thyroid clonotypes (frequency above 0.001) were also detected in blood, suggesting blood repertoires may reflect thyroid immune responses. During validation, the model predicted progression to ophthalmopathy a median of approximately 6 months ahead of onset, with roughly 65% sensitivity and almost 75% specificity. A model built on a 13 V-J signature distinguished ophthalmopathy from stable hyperthyroidism, reaching roughly 88% sensitivity and around 81% specificity in cross-validation and 80%/75% in testing. Sample size was not statistically predetermined, and investigators were not blinded to group allocation.

Measured from the cysteine to the phenylalanine, the CDR3 is 15 residues long. Only the CDR3 DNA is retained, 45 bases long and in frame from the first base. A distance of 15 bases separates the germline ends of V and J, which lose 6 bases and 1 base respectively. The germline V gene encodes CDR1 LNHDA and CDR2 SQIVND (reference sequence). Comments on this clonotype: The target of this receptor is not known. No base-level quality is on record; no much larger clone is a single base apart.

The TCR beta CDR3 regions were amplified from RNA transcripts. A first-round RT-PCR of the TCR CDR3 used the HTBI primer set with the Qiagen OneStep RT-PCR kit. Libraries were constructed in a second round of multiplex PCR, after which size selection and purification were performed. Libraries were sequenced paired-end with 100 bp reads on an Illumina HiSeq2000. Turning to the authors' computational methods: SOAPnuke was used to process the raw data, throwing out any read that contained adapters or uncalled bases, had a mean Phred below 15, or lacked an exact constant-primer or identifier match. COPE v1.2.5 was used to merge the high-quality paired reads, and each unique nucleotide sequence was defined as a clonotype. MiTCR v1.1 was used to align the clonotypes against IMGT TRBV, TRBD and TRBJ reference segments. The analysis was restricted to V-J combinations with a frequency above 0.0001, which together covered 98% to 99.2% of the repertoires. A TCS score was defined as the ratio between F50 (clonal expansion) and ExV (chaos), using BLOSUM62-based TCRdist between CDR3 peptides within each V-J. Welch's t-statistics and random forest reduced around 550 V-J features to some 14, which were used in a naive Bayes classifier (R e1071). In-frame beta chains were kept once TCRdb had trimmed the public reads at Q25 with fastp and called clones with MiXCR. Entries that share a CDR3 protein sequence are merged under the most common genes and DNA. These V and J calls are TCRdb output, not the study's own analysis. The sample has hundreds of thousands of distinct CDR3 sequences on record, approximately 26% of them singletons. 25% to 30% of the sample belongs to the ten largest clones.

Hyperthyroidism patients were newly diagnosed, had a disease duration of under 2 months, and were aged 18 to 65 years. Patients with uncontrolled infections, other autoimmune diseases, pregnancy or lactation were excluded. Clinical symptoms, serum thyroxine and TRAb, thyroid ultrasound, and orbital computed tomography formed the basis for the diagnoses. Blood from progressor patients was collected at the time of first diagnosis with hyperthyroidism, before any ophthalmopathy symptoms had appeared. Ficoll-Paque density gradient centrifugation was used to isolate PBMCs from around 10 ml of fresh peripheral blood. Progressor patients were first diagnosed with Graves' hyperthyroidism and then developed ophthalmopathy during follow-up. Trizol reagent was used to extract total RNA, and RNA quality was then checked on an Agilent 2100 Bioanalyzer.

The V and J segments used are TRBV19 and TRBJ1-1, with the D gene not clear enough to name. This receptor was obtained from a man aged 35-49 years with Graves' hyperthyroidism that later progressed to Graves' ophthalmopathy. Input material: blood. The CDR3 loop reads CASSAGARGNTEAFF. The nucleotides are TGTGCCAGTAGCGCGGGCGCCCGGGGGAACACTGAAGCTTTCTTT.